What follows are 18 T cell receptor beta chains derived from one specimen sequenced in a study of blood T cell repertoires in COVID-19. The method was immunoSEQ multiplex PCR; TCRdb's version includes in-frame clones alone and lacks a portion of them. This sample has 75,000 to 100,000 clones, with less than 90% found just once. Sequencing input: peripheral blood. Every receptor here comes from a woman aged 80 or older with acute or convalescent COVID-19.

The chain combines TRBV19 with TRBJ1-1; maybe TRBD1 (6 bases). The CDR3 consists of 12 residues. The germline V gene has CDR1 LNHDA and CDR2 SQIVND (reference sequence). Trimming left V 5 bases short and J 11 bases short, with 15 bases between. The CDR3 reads CASSSGGARAFF. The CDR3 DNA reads TGTGCCAGTAGTTCTGGGGGGGCGAGGGCTTTCTTT.

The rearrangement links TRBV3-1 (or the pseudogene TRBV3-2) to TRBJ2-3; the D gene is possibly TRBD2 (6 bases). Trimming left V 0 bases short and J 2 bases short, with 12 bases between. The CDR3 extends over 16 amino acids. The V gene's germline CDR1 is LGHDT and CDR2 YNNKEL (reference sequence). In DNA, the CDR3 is TGTGCCAGCAGCCAAGATCTGCGGGGCTCCACAGATACGCAGTATTTT. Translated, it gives CASSQDLRGSTDTQYF.

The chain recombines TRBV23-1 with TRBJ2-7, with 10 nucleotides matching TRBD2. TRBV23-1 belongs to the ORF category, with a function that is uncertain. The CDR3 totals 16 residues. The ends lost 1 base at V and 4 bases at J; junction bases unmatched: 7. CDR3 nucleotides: TGCGCCAGCAGTCAATACGAGCGGGGGGGGTTATACGAGCAGTACTTC. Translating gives CASSQYERGGLYEQYF.

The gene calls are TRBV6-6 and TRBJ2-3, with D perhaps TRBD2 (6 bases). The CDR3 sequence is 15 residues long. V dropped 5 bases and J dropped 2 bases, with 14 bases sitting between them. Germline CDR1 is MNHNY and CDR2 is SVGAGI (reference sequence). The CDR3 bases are TGTGCCAGCAGTCTCGGGACTCAATACACAGATACGCAGTATTTT. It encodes CASSLGTQYTDTQYF.

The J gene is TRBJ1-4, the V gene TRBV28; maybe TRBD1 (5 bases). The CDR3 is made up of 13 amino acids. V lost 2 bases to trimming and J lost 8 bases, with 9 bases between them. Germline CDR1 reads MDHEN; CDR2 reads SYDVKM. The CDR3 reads CASSLGAREKLFF. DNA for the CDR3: TGTGCCAGCAGTTTAGGGGCACGGGAAAAACTGTTTTTT.

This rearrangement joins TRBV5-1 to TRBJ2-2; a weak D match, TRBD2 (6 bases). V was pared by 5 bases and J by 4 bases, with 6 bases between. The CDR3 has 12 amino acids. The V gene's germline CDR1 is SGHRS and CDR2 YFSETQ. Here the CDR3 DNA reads TGCGCCAGCAGGGAGGGCACCGGGGAGCTGTTTTTT. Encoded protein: CASREGTGELFF.

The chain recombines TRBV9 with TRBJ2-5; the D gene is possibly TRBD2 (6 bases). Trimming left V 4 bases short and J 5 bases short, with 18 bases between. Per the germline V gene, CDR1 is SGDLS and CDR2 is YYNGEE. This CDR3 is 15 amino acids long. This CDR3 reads CASSPRGGVGETQYF. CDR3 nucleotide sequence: TGTGCCAGCAGCCCACGGGGCGGGGTAGGGGAGACCCAGTACTTC.

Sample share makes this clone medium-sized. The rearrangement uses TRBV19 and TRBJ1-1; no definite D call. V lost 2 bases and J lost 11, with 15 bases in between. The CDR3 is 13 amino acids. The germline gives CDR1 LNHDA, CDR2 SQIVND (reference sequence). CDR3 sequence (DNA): TGTGCCAGTAGTATAAGGGAGGTCGGCGAGGCTTTCTTT. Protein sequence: CASSIREVGEAFF.

The CDR3 is CASSQFRVTGELFF. CDR3 nucleotides: TGTGCCAGCAGCCAATTCCGGGTGACCGGGGAGCTGTTTTTT. The V gene is TRBV14, the J gene TRBJ2-2; unclear D gene. Germline loops: CDR1 SGHDN, CDR2 FVKESK. The CDR3 sequence is 14 residues long. The ends were cut back, 2 bases at V and 5 bases at J, with 9 bases in the middle.

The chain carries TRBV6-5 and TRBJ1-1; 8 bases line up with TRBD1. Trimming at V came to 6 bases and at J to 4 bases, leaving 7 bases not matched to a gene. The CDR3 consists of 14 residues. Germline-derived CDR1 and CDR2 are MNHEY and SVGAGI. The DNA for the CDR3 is TGTGCCAGCAGATCCAAGACAGGGGTCACTGAAGCTTTCTTT. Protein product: CASRSKTGVTEAFF.

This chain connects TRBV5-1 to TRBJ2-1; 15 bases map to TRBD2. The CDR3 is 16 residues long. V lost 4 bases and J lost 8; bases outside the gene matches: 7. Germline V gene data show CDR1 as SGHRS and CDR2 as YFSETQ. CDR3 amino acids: CASSLGTSGGSYEQFF. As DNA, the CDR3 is TGCGCCAGCAGCCTCGGGACTAGCGGGGGGTCCTATGAGCAGTTCTTC.

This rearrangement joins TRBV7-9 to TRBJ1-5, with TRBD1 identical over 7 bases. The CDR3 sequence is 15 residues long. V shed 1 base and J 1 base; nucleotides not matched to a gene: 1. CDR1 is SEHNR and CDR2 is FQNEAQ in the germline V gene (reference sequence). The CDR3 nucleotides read TGTGCCAGCAGCTTAGGGGACAGCAGCAATCAGCCCCAGCATTTT. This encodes CASSLGDSSNQPQHF.

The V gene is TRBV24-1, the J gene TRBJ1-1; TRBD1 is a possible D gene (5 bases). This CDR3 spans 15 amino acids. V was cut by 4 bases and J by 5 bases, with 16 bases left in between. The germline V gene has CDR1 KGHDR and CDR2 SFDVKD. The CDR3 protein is CATSDSRREGTEAFF. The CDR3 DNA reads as TGTGCCACCAGTGACTCTCGGCGGGAGGGGACTGAAGCTTTCTTT.

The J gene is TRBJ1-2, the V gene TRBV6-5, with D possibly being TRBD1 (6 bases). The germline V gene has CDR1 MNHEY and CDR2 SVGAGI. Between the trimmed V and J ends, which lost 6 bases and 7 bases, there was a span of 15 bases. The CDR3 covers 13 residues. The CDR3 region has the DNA TGTGCCAGCAGGAAGGGGGGGGCGGCTGGCTACACCTTC. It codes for CASRKGGAAGYTF.

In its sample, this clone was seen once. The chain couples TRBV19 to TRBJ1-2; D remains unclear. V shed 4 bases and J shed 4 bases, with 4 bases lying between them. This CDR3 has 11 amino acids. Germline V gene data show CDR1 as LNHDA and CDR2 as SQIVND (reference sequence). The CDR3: CASSNSYGYTF. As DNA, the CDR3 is TGTGCCAGTAGTAACAGCTATGGCTACACCTTC.

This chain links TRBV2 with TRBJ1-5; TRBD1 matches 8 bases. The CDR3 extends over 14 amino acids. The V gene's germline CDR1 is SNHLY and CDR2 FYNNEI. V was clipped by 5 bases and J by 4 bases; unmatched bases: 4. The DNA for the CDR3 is TGTGCCAGCAGTTGGACAGGGACTAATCAGCCCCAGCATTTT. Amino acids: CASSWTGTNQPQHF.

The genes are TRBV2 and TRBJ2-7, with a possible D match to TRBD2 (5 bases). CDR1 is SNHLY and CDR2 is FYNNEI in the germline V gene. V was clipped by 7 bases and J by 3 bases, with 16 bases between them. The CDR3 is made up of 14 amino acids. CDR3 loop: CASTRGQVYYEQYF. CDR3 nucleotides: TGTGCCAGCACCAGAGGGCAGGTCTACTACGAGCAGTACTTC.

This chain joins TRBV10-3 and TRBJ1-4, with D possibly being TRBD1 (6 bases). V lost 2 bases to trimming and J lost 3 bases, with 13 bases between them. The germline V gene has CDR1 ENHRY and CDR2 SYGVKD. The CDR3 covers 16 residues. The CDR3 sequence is CAISEAFRGANEKLFF. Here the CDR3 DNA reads TGTGCCATCAGTGAGGCGTTCAGGGGAGCTAATGAAAAACTGTTTTTT.